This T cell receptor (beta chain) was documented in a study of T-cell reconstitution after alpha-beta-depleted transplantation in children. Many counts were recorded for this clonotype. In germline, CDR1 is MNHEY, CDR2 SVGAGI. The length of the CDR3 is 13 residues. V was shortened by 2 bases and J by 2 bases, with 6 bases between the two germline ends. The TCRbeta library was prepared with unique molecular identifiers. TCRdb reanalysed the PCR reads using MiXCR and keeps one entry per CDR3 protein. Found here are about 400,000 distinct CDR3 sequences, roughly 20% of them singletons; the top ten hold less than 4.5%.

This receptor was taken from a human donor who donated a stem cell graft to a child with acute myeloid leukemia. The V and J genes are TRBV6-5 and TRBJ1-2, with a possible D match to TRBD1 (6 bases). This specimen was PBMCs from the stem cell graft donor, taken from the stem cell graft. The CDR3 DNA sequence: TGTGCCAGCAGTTACCAGGGGAACTATGGCTACACCTTC. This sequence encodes CASSYQGNYGYTF.